The source of this T cell receptor beta chain is a study of spatial heterogeneity in lung cancer. The CDR3 contains 13 residues. V was shortened by 3 bases and J by 1 base, with 6 bases between the two germline ends. Time point specified: sample taken at primary tumor resection. TCRdb called the 5' RACE reads again in MiXCR, with one record for every CDR3 protein. The table records some 6,500 distinct CDR3 sequences, roughly 2.9% of them present only once. Study-wide points: Expanded alpha and beta TCR counts within tumors tracked tumor mutation counts.

In this sample, this clonotype turned up a few times. Its antigen is unknown. The rearrangement joins TRBV12-3 or TRBV12-4 to TRBJ1-1, with D possibly being TRBD1 (5 bases). Sequenced material: lung tumor tissue, taken at surgery. This receptor was taken from a male donor with early-stage non-small cell lung cancer. The CDR3 sequence is CASSFGQNTEAFF. In DNA form, the CDR3 reads TGTGCCAGCAGTTTTGGACAGAACACTGAAGCTTTCTTT.